The present TCR beta chain was sequenced within a study of CD8 T cells in Susac syndrome. Overall study findings and caveats: The study acknowledged a relatively small number of individuals in its TCR sequencing and HLA analysis.

Peripheral blood CD8+ and CD4+ T cells were profiled by TCR beta sequencing. FACS was used to enrich TEMRA cells, whereas the CD8+ and CD4+ T cells were obtained by negative isolation. An amount of RNA that ranged from roughly 0.5 to 1 ug was reverse transcribed with random hexamers. The immunoSEQ assay covered 54 Vbeta and 13 Jbeta segments for CDR3. TCRdb reanalysed the immunoSEQ multiplex PCR reads using MiXCR and keeps one entry per CDR3 protein. The sample shows 350,000 to 550,000 distinct CDR3 sequences, approximately 85% of them seen only once. Note on this clonotype: What it recognizes is unknown.

The sequencing input was CD8+ T cells from PBMCs. The receptor comes from a human donor with multiple sclerosis.

As DNA, the CDR3 is TGTGCTAGTGGTTTAATGGCAGCCATGGTTGAGCAGTTCTTC. Translating gives CASGLMAAMVEQFF. The V and J genes are TRBV12-5 and TRBJ2-1, with D unclear. The CDR3 extends over 14 amino acids. V was pared by 3 bases and J by 9 bases, with 15 bases between. Looked up from germline, CDR1 is LGHNT and CDR2 is FRNRAP.